The present TCR beta chain was sequenced within a study of response to subunit inactivated influenza vaccine. A single record per CDR3 protein comes from TCRdb applying MiXCR to the RT-PCR reads. The sample includes about half a million distinct CDR3 sequences, less than 8% seen only once; the top ten take roughly 13%. Looked up from germline, CDR1 is LGHNA and CDR2 is YSLEER. The J segment lost 7 bases and the V segment lost 0 bases, leaving 3 bases of the junction unmatched. The CDR3 consists of 14 residues. Study outcomes and limitations: Few new T cells, the authors suggested, are recruited by each seasonal influenza vaccination.

This clonotype appeared many times. Its specificity is not known. This receptor was obtained from a man aged 45 to 70 who received an inactivated influenza vaccine. Sequenced material: PBMCs from blood, taken around 25 months after vaccination. The rearrangement links TRBV4-3 to TRBJ1-1, with 9 bases matching TRBD1. The CDR3 region has the DNA TGCGCCAGCAGCCAAGATGCGGGACAGGGTGAAGCTTTCTTT. Translated, it gives CASSQDAGQGEAFF.